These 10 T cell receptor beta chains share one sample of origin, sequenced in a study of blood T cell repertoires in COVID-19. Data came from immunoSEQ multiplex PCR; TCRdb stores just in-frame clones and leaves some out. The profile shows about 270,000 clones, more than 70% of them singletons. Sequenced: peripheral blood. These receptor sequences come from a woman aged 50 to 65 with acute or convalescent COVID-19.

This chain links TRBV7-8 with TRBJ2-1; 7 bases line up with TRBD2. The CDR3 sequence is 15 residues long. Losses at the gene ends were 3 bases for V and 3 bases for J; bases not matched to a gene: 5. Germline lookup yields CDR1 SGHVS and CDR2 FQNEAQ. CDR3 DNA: TGTGCCAGCAGCTTGTTTCGCGGGAGCTACAATGAGCAGTTCTTC. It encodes CASSLFRGSYNEQFF.

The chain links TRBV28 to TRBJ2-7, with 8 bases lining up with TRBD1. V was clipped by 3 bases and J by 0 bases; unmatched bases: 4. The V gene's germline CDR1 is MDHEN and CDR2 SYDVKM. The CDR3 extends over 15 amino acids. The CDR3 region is CASSLVTGVSYEQYF. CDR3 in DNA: TGTGCCAGCAGTTTGGTGACAGGGGTCTCCTACGAGCAGTACTTC.

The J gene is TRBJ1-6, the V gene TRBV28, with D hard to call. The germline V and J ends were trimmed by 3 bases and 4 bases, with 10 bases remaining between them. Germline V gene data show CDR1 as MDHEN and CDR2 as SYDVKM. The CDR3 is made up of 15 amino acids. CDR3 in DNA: TGTGCCAGCAGTTTTGGGCTTGATTATAATTCACCCCTCCACTTT. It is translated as CASSFGLDYNSPLHF.

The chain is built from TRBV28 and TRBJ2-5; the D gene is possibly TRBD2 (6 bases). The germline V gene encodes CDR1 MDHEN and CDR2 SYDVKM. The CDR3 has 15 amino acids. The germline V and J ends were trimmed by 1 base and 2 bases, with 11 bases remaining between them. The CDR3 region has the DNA TGTGCCAGCAGTTTATTAGCGGAAAGACAAGAGACCCAGTACTTC. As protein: CASSLLAERQETQYF.

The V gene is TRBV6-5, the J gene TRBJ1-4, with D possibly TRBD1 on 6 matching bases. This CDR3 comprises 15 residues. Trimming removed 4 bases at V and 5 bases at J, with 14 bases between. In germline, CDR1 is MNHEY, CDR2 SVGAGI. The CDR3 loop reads CASSSSGAPNEKLFF. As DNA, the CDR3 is TGTGCCAGCAGTTCCTCAGGGGCCCCAAATGAAAAACTGTTTTTT.

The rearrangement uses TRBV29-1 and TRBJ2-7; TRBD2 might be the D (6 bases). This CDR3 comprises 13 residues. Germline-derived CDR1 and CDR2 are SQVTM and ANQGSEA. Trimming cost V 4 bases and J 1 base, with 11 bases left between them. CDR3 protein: CSVGTMLSYEQYF. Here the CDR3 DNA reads TGCAGCGTTGGGACTATGTTATCCTACGAGCAGTACTTC.

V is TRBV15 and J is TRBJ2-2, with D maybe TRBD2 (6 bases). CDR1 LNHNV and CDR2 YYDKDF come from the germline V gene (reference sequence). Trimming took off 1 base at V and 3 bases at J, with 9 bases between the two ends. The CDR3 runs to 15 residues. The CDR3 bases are TGTGCCACCAGCAGAGCGCCGGGGGACACCGGGGAGCTGTTTTTT. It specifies CATSRAPGDTGELFF. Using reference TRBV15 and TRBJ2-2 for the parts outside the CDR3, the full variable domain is DAMVIQNPRYQVTQFGKPVTLSCSQTLNHNVMYWYQQKSSQAPKLLFHYYDKDFNNEADTPDNFQSRRPNTSFCFLDIRSPGLGDTAMYLCATSRAPGDTGELFFGEGSRLTVL.

The CDR3: CASSEYGSNYGYTF. The CDR3 nucleotides read TGTGCCAGCAGTGAATACGGGAGTAACTATGGCTACACCTTC. The chain recombines TRBV6-1 with TRBJ1-2; D gene ambiguous. V was shortened by 2 bases and J by 1 base, with 8 bases between the two germline ends. Germline V gene lookup returns CDR1 MNHNS and CDR2 SASEGT. This CDR3 has 14 residues.

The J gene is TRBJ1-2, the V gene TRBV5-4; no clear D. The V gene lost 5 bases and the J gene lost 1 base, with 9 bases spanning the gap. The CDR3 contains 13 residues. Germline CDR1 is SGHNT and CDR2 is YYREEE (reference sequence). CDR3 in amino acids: CASSPGSNYGYTF. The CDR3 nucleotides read TGTGCCAGCAGTCCAGGCAGTAACTATGGCTACACCTTC.

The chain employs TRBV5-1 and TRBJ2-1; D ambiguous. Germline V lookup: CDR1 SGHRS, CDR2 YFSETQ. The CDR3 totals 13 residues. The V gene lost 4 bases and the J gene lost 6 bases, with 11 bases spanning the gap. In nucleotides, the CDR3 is TGCGCCAGCAGCCCCATGGAGAGCAATGAGCAGTTCTTC. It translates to CASSPMESNEQFF.